This entry lists 7 T cell receptor beta chains sequenced from one sample in a study of T cell repertoires in cytomegalovirus infection. The antigens for these receptors are not known. A single record per CDR3 protein comes from TCRdb applying MiXCR to the reads. The top ten hold approximately 19% of the sample, which has over 250,000 distinct CDR3 sequences, roughly 21% seen once. The sequenced sample was cultured PBMCs, obtained from culture after CMV antigen stimulation. The receptors were gathered from a human donor in good health (CMV status not recorded). Some clones in this sample may be carry-over from other donors' samples.

This clonotype appeared many times. V usage is TRBV7-2 and J usage is TRBJ2-5; TRBD1 is a possible D gene (5 bases). The CDR3 totals 12 residues. The ends were cut back, 7 bases at V and 4 bases at J, with 10 bases in the middle. CDR1 is SGHTA, CDR2 FQGNSA, per germline. This CDR3 is CASTRAPETQYF. CDR3 nucleotide sequence: TGTGCCAGCACCAGGGCCCCAGAGACCCAGTACTTC.

Only a few counts were recorded for this clonotype. V gene TRBV6-2 or TRBV6-3 combines with J gene TRBJ2-7; D call uncertain. Between the trimmed V and J ends, which lost 4 bases and 1 base, there was a span of 8 bases. Germline CDR1 and CDR2: MNHEY and SVGEGT. The CDR3 contains 13 residues. The CDR3 sequence is CASSSVSSYEQYV. The CDR3 region has the DNA TGTGCCAGCAGTTCTGTTAGTTCCTACGAGCAGTACGTC.

The sample holds a few counts of this clonotype. The rearrangement joins TRBV7-9 to TRBJ2-1; 13 bases map to TRBD2. Germline assignment: CDR1 SEHNR and CDR2 FQNEAQ (reference sequence). After removal of 5 bases from V and 10 bases from J, the junction contained 8 bases not matched to a gene. CDR3 length: 15 amino acids. CDR3 coding DNA: TGTGCCAGCAGCCTCCGGACTAGCGGGAGAGGCGAGCAGTTCTTC. It translates to CASSLRTSGRGEQFF. Looking up the rest from reference TRBV7-9 and TRBJ2-1 gives the full variable domain: DTGVSQNPRHKITKRGQNVTFRCDPISEHNRLYWYRQTLGQGPEFLTYFQNEAQLEKSRLLSDRFSAERPKGSFSTLEIQRTEQGDSAMYLCASSLRTSGRGEQFFGPGTRLTVL.

This clonotype was found a few times. This chain uses TRBV7-6 with TRBJ2-1; no definite D call. The CDR3 runs to 12 residues. Germline V gives CDR1 SGHVS, CDR2 FNYEAQ. Trimming shortened V by 6 bases and J by 6 bases, and 9 bases separated the two germline ends. In nucleotides, the CDR3 is TGTGCCAGCAGTCCCGAATCCAATGAGCAGTTCTTC. Its protein product is CASSPESNEQFF.

The CDR3 DNA follows: TGTGCCAGCAGCCGCTCAATACTAGCGGGGGAAGAGACCCAGTACTTC. This gives the protein CASSRSILAGEETQYF. The rearrangement joins TRBV7-2 to TRBJ2-5, with 11 bases aligning to TRBD2. In germline, CDR1 is SGHTA, CDR2 FQGNSA. V dropped 5 bases and J dropped 3; count of bases not matched to a gene: 8. The CDR3 consists of 16 residues.

This clonotype was counted a few times. The chain recombines TRBV6-5 with TRBJ1-1; possibly TRBD1 for D (5 bases). Germline values: CDR1 MNHEY, CDR2 SVGAGI. The CDR3 is made up of 12 amino acids. V was cut by 1 base and J by 7 bases, with 7 bases left in between. CDR3 protein: CASSYWDGEAFF. CDR3 sequence (DNA): TGTGCCAGCAGTTACTGGGACGGTGAAGCTTTCTTT.

This clonotype occurred many times. The chain combines TRBV7-2 with TRBJ2-3, with 11 bases that match TRBD2. Per germline, CDR1 SGHTA and CDR2 FQGNSA. This CDR3 contains 16 residues. V lost 1 base, J lost 2 bases, and 2 bases stayed unmatched. The CDR3 is CASSLGTSGPTDTQYF. In DNA, the CDR3 is TGTGCCAGCAGCTTAGGGACTAGCGGGCCCACAGATACGCAGTATTTT.